This T cell receptor beta chain was sequenced for a study of vaccination effects on CD4 cells after COVID-19. Findings of the study overall: Convalescent patients were few in the study, and early post-infection timepoints were absent.

Before sequencing took place, the ViraFEST assay used viral peptide pools to expand antigen-specific CD4+ T cells. Culturing for about 9 days preceded CD4+ T cell isolation. According to the study, vaccine recipients showed no prior SARS-CoV-2 infection and negative nucleocapsid antibodies. Half-medium changes using IL-2 medium occurred on days 3 and 7. The method was immunoSEQ multiplex PCR; TCRdb's version includes in-frame clones alone and lacks a portion of them. Of 74,000 or so clones listed, 75% to 85% are singletons. A remark on this clone: Its antigen remains unknown.

Germline assignment: CDR1 SNHLY and CDR2 FYNNEI. The CDR3 spans 15 residues. Trimming took 4 bases from V and 2 from J; bases not matched to a gene: 5. The specimen comprised CD4+ T cells from PBMCs cultured with SARS-CoV-2 spike peptides, sampled before COVID-19 vaccination. This chain connects TRBV2 to TRBJ1-2, with 9 bases fitting TRBD1. The source of this sequence is a human donor who received a COVID-19 vaccine. In nucleotides, the CDR3 is TGTGCCAGCAGTGCGACAGGGGGAGGGAACTATGGCTACACCTTC. It is translated as CASSATGGGNYGYTF.